The next 3 T cell receptor beta chains were all read from a single sample in a study of identical twins. TCRdb called the 5' RACE reads again in MiXCR, with one record for every CDR3 protein. The sample yields 700,000 or so distinct CDR3 sequences, 8% to 9% seen once. These records were also assigned to another study, of yellow fever vaccine responses in identical twins.

Sequenced material: PBMCs. The receptors were sampled from a woman aged 18 to 35 in good health.

This clonotype was detected a few times. V gene TRBV10-3 combines with J gene TRBJ2-7, with 9 bases identical to TRBD1. Germline CDR1 ENHRY, CDR2 SYGVKD. The CDR3 is 15 amino acids. With 2 bases clipped from V and 3 bases from J, the junction kept 5 bases outside the gene matches. This CDR3 is CAISETGGEGYEQYF. CDR3 sequence (DNA): TGTGCCATCAGTGAGACAGGGGGCGAGGGCTACGAGCAGTACTTC.

This clonotype has more than one count but fewer than ten. The rearrangement links TRBV5-1 to TRBJ2-7; 10 bases match TRBD1. The V and J ends lost 4 bases and 0 bases, in that order; junction bases with no gene match: 4. The germline V gene encodes CDR1 SGHRS and CDR2 YFSETQ. The CDR3 loop spans 15 amino acids. The CDR3 DNA reads as TGCGCCAGCAGCACCGGGACAGGGGTCTCCTACGAGCAGTACTTC. Translated, it gives CASSTGTGVSYEQYF.

This clonotype was observed a handful of times. The chain is built from TRBV5-1 and TRBJ2-7; 7 bases are shared with TRBD2. CDR3 size: 15 residues. CDR1 and CDR2 (germline): SGHRS, YFSETQ. The V and J ends lost 4 bases and 0 bases, in that order; junction bases with no gene match: 7. CDR3 sequence reads: CASSSGTAISYEQYF. As DNA, the CDR3 is TGCGCCAGCAGCAGCGGGACGGCGATCTCCTACGAGCAGTACTTC.